The rows below give T cell receptor beta chains drawn from one sample of a study of T cells expressing NK-cell markers. TCRdb re-analyzed the 5' RACE reads; it lists each CDR3 protein once, without DNA. The sample has about half a million distinct CDR3 sequences; the top ten hold approximately 1.4%. The sample taken for sequencing was blood T cells: a sorted CD56 or NKG2C T cell subset, CD4+ or CD8+ T cells, or bulk PBMC T cells (not recorded which). Source of these receptors: a woman aged 45-60 years in good health. Each CDR3 is given with its conserved first and last residue.

TRBJ1-1 TRBV5-1 CASSPGQVRTEAFF
TRBJ2-3 TRBV20-1 CSASLFGSGTDTQYF
TRBJ2-4 TRBV30 CAWRERTGGNIQYF
TRBJ2-1 TRBV2 CASSGDRLAVGGQFF
TRBJ2-1 TRBV12-3/TRBV12-4 CASSPRQGTVEFF
TRBJ2-2 TRBV12-3/TRBV12-4 CAIQNGGSTGELFF
TRBJ2-1 TRBV7-8 CASSYALTSSYNEQFF
TRBJ1-4 TRBV10-3 CAIGGQGFEKLFF
TRBJ1-1 TRBV12-3/TRBV12-4 CASMGARGAGTEAFF
TRBJ1-2 TRBV5-1 CASSLVQGVDYGYTF
TRBJ2-1 TRBV7-9 CASSLAFGSRSYNEQFF
TRBJ1-5 TRBV11-3 CASSPDREDPASNQPQHF
TRBJ1-2 TRBV29-1 CRAGQGEEGYTF
TRBJ2-1 TRBV10-3 CAIGGGAEDEQFF
TRBJ2-1 TRBV5-1 CASSYDERRDEQFF
TRBJ2-5 TRBV6-5 CASRRGLAEPIQTQYF
TRBJ2-1 TRBV11-3 CASSLGASAMGEQFF
TRBJ2-2 TRBV7-9 CASSPSGRSWNTGELFF
TRBJ2-2 TRBV7-3 CASSTNRLAGGTGELFF
TRBJ2-2 TRBV12-3/TRBV12-4 CASSRTSGSGTGELFF
TRBJ2-7 TRBV14 CASSQPGLPYEQYF
TRBJ1-1 TRBV5-1 CASSSGSGAFF
TRBJ2-5 TRBV7-2 CASSWPGEETQYF
TRBJ2-3 TRBV2 CASKPRGTDTQYF
TRBJ2-7 TRBV9 CASSSQREGLGEQYF
TRBJ2-7 TRBV20-1 CSASIGQPYEQYF
TRBJ1-2 TRBV6-6 CASSPRGSDGYTF
TRBJ2-3 TRBV27 CASSSPVGTDTQYF
TRBJ2-1 TRBV10-3 CAISEGSGRAPYNEQFF
TRBJ2-5 TRBV5-1 CASSRPQETQYF
TRBJ2-2 TRBV11-2 CASSGRDWELFF
TRBJ2-3 TRBV6-1 CASSDVRGSGTDTQYF
TRBJ1-1 TRBV14 CASSAEGWYTEAFF
TRBJ2-2 TRBV5-6 CASSYRGTGELFF
TRBJ2-1 TRBV10-3 CAISESGQGYEQFF
TRBJ2-1 TRBV20-1 CSAVRAGGFDEQFF
TRBJ2-1 TRBV6-4 CASSVPPSNEQFF
TRBJ2-3 TRBV5-1 CASSFWRTGSSTDTQYF
TRBJ2-1 TRBV9 CASTHRPTYNEQFF
TRBJ1-4 TRBV12-3/TRBV12-4 CASSPVLGAGEKLFF
TRBJ2-5 TRBV5-1 CASSLGILAGGLRQETQYF
TRBJ2-1 TRBV10-3 CAINGGLAGDYNEQFF
TRBJ2-2 TRBV3-1 CASSQDYRGRGATGELFF
TRBJ2-3 TRBV4-1 CASSLILSTDTQYF
TRBJ1-1 TRBV29-1 CSVRQGLDTEAFF
TRBJ1-1 TRBV2 CASTGQMNTEAFF
TRBJ2-1 TRBV27 CASSFAPLSYNEQFF